The clone carrying this T cell receptor (beta chain) was picked up many times. Its matching antigen is unknown. The data originate from a study of early T cells in non-severe SARS-CoV-2 infection. Unique molecular identifiers were added to individual cDNA molecules. Using its own MiXCR run on the 5' RACE reads, TCRdb lists one record per CDR3 protein. The sample records some 23,000 distinct CDR3 sequences, 5.3% being singletons. V was trimmed by 6 bases and J by 0 bases, leaving 15 bases between them. Germline V CDR1 and CDR2: DFQATT, SNEGSKA (reference sequence). The length of the CDR3 is 14 residues. Overall study findings and caveats: VDJdb matches were skewed toward anti-spike CD8 T cell responses.

This receptor was obtained from an adult who was a healthcare worker with PCR-confirmed SARS-CoV-2 infection or an uninfected control (not recorded which). The material sequenced was whole blood. V usage is TRBV20-1 and J usage is TRBJ2-7, with a tentative D call TRBD1 (6 bases). CDR3 bases: TGCAGTGCCAAGACAGGCGATAGCTCCTACGAGCAGTACTTC. This encodes CSAKTGDSSYEQYF.